This T cell receptor (beta chain) came from a study of T cell repertoires in cytomegalovirus infection. Study overall: Used in the study were CMV epitopes, some recently identified and HLA-C-restricted, others well-studied and HLA-B-restricted. Indications of both CMV infection and matching HLA type were provided by public TCR beta signatures.

The CDR3 is 14 residues long. Germline CDR1 LGHNA, CDR2 YNFKEQ. Unmatched junction bases numbered 4, after V lost 3 bases and J lost 5 bases. Study-wide results and limits: HLA-C-restricted TCR beta clonotypes specific for CMV led the ex vivo response. People with CMV and the relevant HLA were identified by cumulative public TCR beta family frequency.

Of note for this clonotype: As yet, its antigen is unknown.

TCRdb independently ran MiXCR on the reads; one entry per CDR3 protein. The sample lists fewer than 850,000 distinct CDR3 sequences, about 29% occurring once. The source was cultured CD8+ T cells from PBMCs, collected from culture after CMV antigen stimulation. The TCR was taken from a human donor in good health (CMV status not recorded). Some clones in this sample may be carry-over from other donors' samples. The rearrangement links TRBV4-2 to TRBJ1-1; 9 bases match TRBD1. The CDR3, as DNA: TGTGCCAGCAGCCACCCGACAGGGGGGACTGAAGCTTTCTTT. Translated: CASSHPTGGTEAFF.